This TCR beta chain is from a study of CD4 and CD8 cells across lung adenocarcinoma regions (dated by TCRdb to about 2018). Broadly, across the study: To look at intratumor heterogeneity in the T cell receptor repertoire, the study compared tumor centers against tumor margins.

V and J are truncated by 5 bases and 4 bases respectively, leaving an intervening sequence of 7 bases. The CDR3 spans 12 residues, from the cysteine through the phenylalanine. Only the CDR3 DNA is retained, 36 bases long and in frame from the first base. Patients with localized lung adenocarcinoma, a subtype of non-small cell lung cancer, were used as donors. Samples were obtained from the centers of localized lung adenocarcinomas. For TCR repertoire analysis, CD8+ T cells taken from tumor tissue were profiled apart from CD4+ T cells. Libraries were made using PCR. The sequencing machine was a HiSeq X Ten. Clones were called with MiXCR by TCRdb after fastp trimmed the public reads at Q25, and only in-frame beta chains were retained. When rows share a CDR3 protein, they turn into one entry using the most common DNA and genes. This sample lists over 20,000 distinct CDR3 sequences; approximately 49% were detected once. Jointly, the top ten make up roughly 29% of the sample.

This clonotype was counted ten times or more. The antigen it recognizes is unknown. It has no much larger one-base neighbor in the sample; base qualities were not kept. The sequenced sample was CD8+ T cells from the center of a lung tumor. The sample's cell subset or site label, in plain terms: tumor center region. The clonotype originates from a female donor with lung adenocarcinoma. The CD4 and CD8 labels of this study may be unreliable. The rearrangement combines TRBV12-3 or TRBV12-4 with TRBJ2-3; too little of a D gene remains to name it. CDR3 reads: CASSHVPDTQYF. The bases are TGTGCCAGCAGTCATGTCCCAGATACGCAGTATTTT.